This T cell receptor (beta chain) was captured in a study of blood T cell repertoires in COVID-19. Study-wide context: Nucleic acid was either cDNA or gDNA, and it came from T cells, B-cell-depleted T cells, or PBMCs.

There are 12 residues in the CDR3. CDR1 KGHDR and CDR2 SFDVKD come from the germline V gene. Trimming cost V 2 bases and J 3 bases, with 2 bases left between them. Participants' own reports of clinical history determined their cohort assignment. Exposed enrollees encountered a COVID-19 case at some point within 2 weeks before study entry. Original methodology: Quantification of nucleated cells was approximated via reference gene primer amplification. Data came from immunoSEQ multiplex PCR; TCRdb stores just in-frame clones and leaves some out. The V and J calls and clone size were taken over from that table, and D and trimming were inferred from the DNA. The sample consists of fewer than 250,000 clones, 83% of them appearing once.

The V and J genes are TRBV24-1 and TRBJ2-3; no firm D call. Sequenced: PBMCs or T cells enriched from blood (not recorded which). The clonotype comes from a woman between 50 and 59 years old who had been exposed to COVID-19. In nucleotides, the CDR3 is TGTGCCACCAGTGATTCGACAGATACGCAGTATTTT. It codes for CATSDSTDTQYF.